This T cell receptor (beta chain) was captured in a study of blood T cell repertoires in COVID-19. TCRdb keeps only in-frame clones here, not all; method: immunoSEQ multiplex PCR. The sample has roughly 190,000 clones, approximately 79% seen once; the top ten hold 13% to 15%. This clone was recorded once. CDR1 is MDHEN, CDR2 SYDVKM, per germline. Unmatched junction bases numbered 10, after V lost 7 bases and J lost 6 bases. This CDR3 has 16 residues. J is TRBJ2-1 and V is TRBV28, with TRBD2 matching 12 bases. The specimen was peripheral blood. This clonotype was obtained from a man aged 30 to 39 with active or convalescent COVID-19. The CDR3 sequence: CASTLPGLAGINEQFF. CDR3 sequence (DNA): TGTGCCAGCACCCTGCCTGGACTAGCGGGAATCAATGAGCAGTTCTTC.